Below are 26 T cell receptor beta chains sequenced from a single sample in a study of shared clonotypes between healthy human individuals. Using immunoSEQ multiplex PCR, the repertoire was profiled, and TCRdb retains in-frame clones only, with some absent. Altogether around 300,000 clones are present, about nine tenths being singletons, with the ten largest covering 16%. Sequencing input: memory CD8+ T cells sorted from blood. Noted subset: CD45RO+ cells pooled with CCR7-negative TemRA cells. The receptors were sampled from a man younger than 35 in good health.

The V call is TRBV6-6, the J call TRBJ1-2; D is ambiguous. Germline loops: CDR1 MNHNY, CDR2 SVGAGI (reference sequence). The CDR3 is made up of 16 amino acids. Trimming removed 2 bases at V and 5 bases at J, with 18 bases between. The CDR3 region has the DNA TGTGCCAGCAGTTACCCCGATCTTGCAGCAATTTATGGCTACACCTTC. Residues: CASSYPDLAAIYGYTF.

In this sample, this clone turned up a few times. The chain joins TRBV7-9 to TRBJ1-6, with D maybe TRBD1 (5 bases). The CDR3 covers 17 residues. Germline CDR1 SEHNR, CDR2 FQNEAQ (reference sequence). The V gene lost 4 bases and the J gene lost 9 bases, with 22 bases spanning the gap. The DNA of the CDR3 is TGTGCCAGCAGCTCCGACAGCGGGGTTACTAGGGGTTCACCCCTCCACTTT. This sequence encodes CASSSDSGVTRGSPLHF.

V usage is TRBV19 and J usage is TRBJ1-6; a possible D gene is TRBD1 (5 bases). Trimming left V 6 bases short and J 11 bases short, with 11 bases between. This CDR3 spans 12 amino acids. Germline CDR1 is LNHDA and CDR2 is SQIVND (reference sequence). The CDR3 DNA is TGTGCCAGTAGGGGGAAGGGGACACCCCTCCACTTT. Protein product: CASRGKGTPLHF.

This clone came up once. Other DNA sequences in this specimen translate into the identical CDR3. This chain joins TRBV5-1 and TRBJ2-2; D is unresolved. The V end lost 0 bases, the J end lost 4 bases, and 10 bases lay between the germline ends. Germline V gene data show CDR1 as SGHRS and CDR2 as YFSETQ. This CDR3 has 15 amino acids. This CDR3 is CASSLEGETTGELFF. CDR3 coding DNA: TGCGCCAGCAGCTTGGAAGGAGAAACCACCGGGGAGCTGTTTTTT.

The V and J genes are TRBV9 and TRBJ1-2, with TRBD1 matching over 8 bases. The CDR3 runs to 14 residues. The J segment lost 7 bases and the V segment lost 4 bases, leaving 9 bases of the junction unmatched. Germline V gene data show CDR1 as SGDLS and CDR2 as YYNGEE. The CDR3 sequence is CASSSQQGASGYTF. In DNA form, the CDR3 reads TGTGCCAGCAGCTCTCAGCAGGGGGCGTCTGGCTACACCTTC.

The V and J genes are TRBV7-9 and TRBJ2-4; D may be TRBD1 (6 bases). Germline assignment: CDR1 SEHNR and CDR2 FQNEAQ (reference sequence). The germline V and J ends were trimmed by 5 bases and 0 bases, with 11 bases remaining between them. The CDR3 consists of 15 residues. This CDR3 reads CASSRRGGAKNIQYF. In DNA form, the CDR3 reads TGTGCCAGCAGCCGGCGAGGGGGAGCCAAAAACATTCAGTACTTC.

This chain joins TRBV5-1 and TRBJ2-3, with TRBD2 identical over 9 bases. Germline V CDR1 and CDR2: SGHRS, YFSETQ. This CDR3 has 15 residues. Trimming removed 4 bases from V and 1 base from J; junction bases left unmatched: 4. CDR3 DNA sequence: TGCGCCAGCAGCCCAGCGGGAGGTGGCACAGATACGCAGTATTTT. Translation gives CASSPAGGGTDTQYF.

The rearrangement uses TRBV11-2 and TRBJ1-2; D not resolved. V shed 1 base and J shed 3 bases, with 12 bases lying between them. This CDR3 comprises 15 residues. CDR1 and CDR2 (germline): SGHAT, FQNNGV. CDR3 in DNA: TGTGCCAGCAGCTTAGGGTACCCAGGCTACTATGGCTACACCTTC. Its protein is CASSLGYPGYYGYTF.

The V and J genes are TRBV6-5 and TRBJ2-1; 8 nucleotides line up with TRBD2. CDR1 MNHEY and CDR2 SVGAGI come from the germline V gene. The junction had 6 bases not matched to a gene; V was cut back by 5 bases and J by 9 bases. CDR3 length: 13 amino acids. CDR3 sequence reads: CASSPGTSTEQFF. The DNA of the CDR3 is TGTGCCAGCAGTCCCGGGACTAGTACTGAGCAGTTCTTC.

The V gene is TRBV27, the J gene TRBJ2-7; D is unclear. Per the germline V gene, CDR1 is MNHEY and CDR2 is SMNVEV (reference sequence). Trimming removed 6 bases from V and 7 bases from J, with 22 bases in between. There are 15 residues in the CDR3. The CDR3 DNA follows: TGTGCCAGCAGCCCAATCATCGAGAATATCCGGGAGCAGTACTTC. Amino acid sequence: CASSPIIENIREQYF.

The V call is TRBV5-4, the J call TRBJ2-3, with 7 nucleotides matching TRBD2. Trimming cost V 1 base and J 0 bases; bases outside gene matches: 2. The germline V gene encodes CDR1 SGHNT and CDR2 YYREEE (reference sequence). CDR3 size: 15 residues. The CDR3 sequence is CASSLMGGSTDTQYF. CDR3 in DNA: TGTGCCAGCAGCTTGATGGGGGGGAGCACAGATACGCAGTATTTT.

The chain recombines TRBV29-1 with TRBJ2-3; D gene uncertain. This CDR3 region has 14 residues. CDR1 and CDR2 (germline): SQVTM, ANQGSEA. CDR3 sequence (DNA): TGCAGTGTGGTAGGTTATAATAGCACAGATACGCAGTATTTT. Translating it yields CSVVGYNSTDTQYF.

The sample holds a few counts of this clone. The chain recombines TRBV27 with TRBJ2-2; maybe TRBD2 (7 bases). Germline V lookup: CDR1 MNHEY, CDR2 SMNVEV (reference sequence). V gave up 5 bases and J gave up 5 bases, with 18 bases separating them. This CDR3 is 16 amino acids long. CDR3 sequence reads: CASSQVGGPGTGELFF. The DNA for the CDR3 is TGTGCCAGCAGTCAGGTGGGGGGGCCGGGTACCGGGGAGCTGTTTTTT.

The gene calls are TRBV28 and TRBJ2-2, with TRBD1 as a possible D gene (5 bases). The CDR3 has 13 residues. Trimming pared 7 bases from V and 6 bases from J, leaving 12 bases between. Germline-derived CDR1 and CDR2 are MDHEN and SYDVKM. The CDR3 DNA is TGTGCCAGCACCCCTTCAGGGTCCGGGGAGCTGTTTTTT. Its protein is CASTPSGSGELFF.

J is TRBJ2-5 and V is TRBV2; TRBD2 aligns across 8 bases. Germline V lookup: CDR1 SNHLY, CDR2 FYNNEI. V lost 8 bases to trimming and J lost 1 base; unmatched junction nucleotides: 9. The CDR3 contains 15 residues. The DNA for the CDR3 is TGTGCCAGCGGGAGTTGGCGGGAGGCCCAAGAGACCCAGTACTTC. Amino acids: CASGSWREAQETQYF.

V usage is TRBV30 and J usage is TRBJ2-1; the match to TRBD1 covers 11 bases. This CDR3 is built from 15 residues. The V gene's germline CDR1 is GTSNPN and CDR2 SVGIG (reference sequence). V lost 5 bases, J lost 7 bases, and 10 bases stayed unmatched. This chain's CDR3 is CAWSRTGGGLNEQFF. The CDR3 nucleotides read TGTGCCTGGTCTAGGACAGGGGGCGGGTTGAATGAGCAGTTCTTC. The full variable domain, with the rest looked up from reference TRBV30 and TRBJ2-1, is SQTIHQWPATLVQPVGSPLSLECTVEGTSNPNLYWYRQAAGRGLQLLFYSVGIGQISSEVPQNLSASRPQDRQFILSSKKLLLSDSGFYLCAWSRTGGGLNEQFFGPGTRLTVL.

This chain connects TRBV9 to TRBJ2-7; 9 bases are shared with TRBD2. CDR1 and CDR2 from the germline V gene are SGDLS and YYNGEE. The CDR3 is 16 amino acids. Trimming took 4 bases from V and 5 from J; bases not matched to a gene: 13. The CDR3 loop reads CASSLNPGLALHEQYF. CDR3 bases: TGTGCCAGCAGCTTAAATCCGGGACTAGCTCTGCACGAGCAGTACTTC.

This clone was counted a single time. The chain employs TRBV7-9 and TRBJ1-2, with D possibly matching TRBD1 (5 bases). This CDR3 has 16 residues. V was clipped by 5 bases and J by 3 bases, with 19 bases between them. In germline, CDR1 is SEHNR, CDR2 FQNEAQ (reference sequence). CDR3 in amino acids: CASSQETDEVYYGYTF. The CDR3 DNA follows: TGTGCCAGCAGCCAGGAGACAGACGAAGTTTACTATGGCTACACCTTC. Drawing the rest from reference TRBV7-9 and TRBJ1-2, the complete variable domain is DTGVSQNPRHKITKRGQNVTFRCDPISEHNRLYWYRQTLGQGPEFLTYFQNEAQLEKSRLLSDRFSAERPKGSFSTLEIQRTEQGDSAMYLCASSQETDEVYYGYTFGSGTRLTVV.

The chain links TRBV6-1 to TRBJ2-5; 9 bases are a match to TRBD1. J lost 6 bases, V lost 7 bases, and 12 bases had no gene match. Germline V gene lookup returns CDR1 MNHNS and CDR2 SASEGT. The CDR3 has 15 amino acids. The CDR3 reads CASITKGTGRQTQYF. The CDR3 DNA follows: TGTGCCAGCATTACAAAAGGGACAGGGAGGCAGACCCAGTACTTC.

V usage is TRBV9 and J usage is TRBJ2-7, with 11 bases aligning to TRBD2. This CDR3 spans 15 amino acids. Trimming removed 4 bases from V and 0 bases from J; junction bases left unmatched: 3. Germline values: CDR1 SGDLS, CDR2 YYNGEE. The CDR3 loop is CASSPGLADSYEQYF. CDR3 DNA sequence: TGTGCCAGCAGCCCGGGACTAGCGGACTCCTACGAGCAGTACTTC.

This clone was recorded only once. CDR3 sequence: CASSQEAPPPNTGELFF. DNA for the CDR3: TGCGCCAGCAGCCAAGAGGCACCTCCCCCGAACACCGGGGAGCTGTTTTTT. The V gene is TRBV4-3, the J gene TRBJ2-2; no clear D gene. Germline V CDR1 and CDR2: LGHNA, YSLEER. The CDR3 length is 17 residues. Deletions cut 0 bases from V and 0 bases from J, with 11 bases between.

CDR3: CASSPMPGPLPNEQYF. CDR3 DNA: TGTGCCAGCAGTCCGATGCCGGGTCCTCTTCCGAACGAGCAGTACTTC. The rearrangement uses TRBV27 and TRBJ2-7; D gene unclear. CDR3 length equals 16 residues. The V end was cut by 5 bases, the J end by 5 bases, with 22 bases between. The germline CDR1 and CDR2 sequences are MNHEY and SMNVEV (reference sequence).

The genes are TRBV25-1 and TRBJ1-1; 7 bases align to TRBD1. V lost 6 bases and J lost 4; bases outside the gene matches: 11. CDR1 and CDR2 (germline): MGHDK, SYGVNS. The CDR3 consists of 15 residues. This CDR3 is CASRSEGGFPTEAFF. The CDR3 coding sequence is TGTGCCAGCAGGAGTGAAGGGGGCTTTCCCACTGAAGCTTTCTTT.

The V call is TRBV27, the J call TRBJ2-2; TRBD2 matches 12 bases. V was pared by 2 bases and J by 3 bases, with 1 base of the junction left unmatched. The germline V gene has CDR1 MNHEY and CDR2 SMNVEV (reference sequence). The CDR3 covers 16 residues. The CDR3 sequence: CASSLLAGGDTGELFF. DNA for the CDR3: TGTGCCAGCAGTTTACTAGCGGGAGGGGACACCGGGGAGCTGTTTTTT.

The rearrangement uses TRBV7-9 and TRBJ1-2; D gene unclear. The CDR3 is 15 amino acids. V lost 5 bases and J lost 1, with 14 bases in between. Looked up from germline, CDR1 is SEHNR and CDR2 is FQNEAQ (reference sequence). The CDR3 DNA reads TGTGCCAGCAGCCCCCAGACGCCCCTTAACTATGGCTACACCTTC. This codes for CASSPQTPLNYGYTF.

This clone was observed a single time. CDR3 amino acids: CASSPDGNNEQFF. The CDR3 coding sequence is TGTGCCAGCAGCCCCGACGGGAACAATGAGCAGTTCTTC. V usage is TRBV7-9 and J usage is TRBJ2-1; a weak D match, TRBD2 (5 bases). The CDR3 loop spans 13 amino acids. V was cut by 5 bases and J by 5 bases, with 10 bases left in between. The germline V gene has CDR1 SEHNR and CDR2 FQNEAQ (reference sequence).